Included here is one T cell receptor (beta chain) sequence, with context. Its antigen is not known. TCRdb used MiXCR to reprocess the 5' RACE reads, holding one entry per CDR3 protein. The sample shows about 200,000 distinct CDR3 sequences, roughly 24% of them seen only once. The data derive from a study of CD8 T cells in ankylosing spondylitis. Study-wide points: There were earlier reports of some motif variants in reactive arthritis synovial fluid and blood. Clones linked to disease were reported to show significant enrichment in matched ankylosing spondylitis synovial fluid. A motif of eight highly homologous TCR beta variants was seen as apparently characteristic of ankylosing spondylitis blood.

The CDR3 is made up of 15 amino acids. The V segment lost 5 bases and the J segment 4 bases; nucleotides outside the gene matches: 5. Germline V gives CDR1 MNHNS, CDR2 SASEGT. The rearrangement links TRBV6-1 to TRBJ1-3, with 10 bases matching TRBD1. This sequence originates from a male donor with ankylosing spondylitis or in good health (not recorded which). Sequencing was carried out using blood, either unsorted or a sorted T cell fraction (not recorded which). The chain's CDR3 is CASSTTGGNGNTIYF. The CDR3 coding sequence is TGTGCCAGCAGTACGACAGGGGGCAACGGAAACACCATATATTTT.